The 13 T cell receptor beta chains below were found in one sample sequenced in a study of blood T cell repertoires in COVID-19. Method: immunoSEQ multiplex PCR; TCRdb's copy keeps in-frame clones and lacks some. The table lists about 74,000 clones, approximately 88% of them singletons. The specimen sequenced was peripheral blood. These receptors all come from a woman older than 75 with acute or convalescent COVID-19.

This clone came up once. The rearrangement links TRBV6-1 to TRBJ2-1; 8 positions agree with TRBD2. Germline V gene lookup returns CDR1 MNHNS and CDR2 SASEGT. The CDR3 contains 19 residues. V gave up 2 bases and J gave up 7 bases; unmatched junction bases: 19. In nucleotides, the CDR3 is TGTGCCAGCAGTGAAAGGAACCCCGGTGGTAGCGGGATAAGGAATGAGCAGTTCTTC. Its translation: CASSERNPGGSGIRNEQFF.

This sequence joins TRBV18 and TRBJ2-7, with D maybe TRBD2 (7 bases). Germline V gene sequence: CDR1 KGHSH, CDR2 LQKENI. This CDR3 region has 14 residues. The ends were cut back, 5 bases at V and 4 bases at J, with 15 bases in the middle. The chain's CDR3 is CASSAGAGAYEQYF. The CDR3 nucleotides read TGTGCCAGCTCAGCGGGGGCGGGGGCTTACGAGCAGTACTTC.

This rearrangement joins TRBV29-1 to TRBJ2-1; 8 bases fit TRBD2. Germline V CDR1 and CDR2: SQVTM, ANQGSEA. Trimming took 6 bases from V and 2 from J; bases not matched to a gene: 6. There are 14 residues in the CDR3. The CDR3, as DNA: TGCAGCGTCATCCCGGGACTAGCCTACAATGAGCAGTTCTTC. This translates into CSVIPGLAYNEQFF.

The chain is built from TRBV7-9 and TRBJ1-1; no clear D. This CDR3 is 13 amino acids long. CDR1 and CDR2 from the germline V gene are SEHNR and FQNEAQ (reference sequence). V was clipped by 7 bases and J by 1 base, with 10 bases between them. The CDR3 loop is CASTKTGNTEAFF. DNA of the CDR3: TGTGCCAGCACCAAAACGGGGAACACTGAAGCTTTCTTT.

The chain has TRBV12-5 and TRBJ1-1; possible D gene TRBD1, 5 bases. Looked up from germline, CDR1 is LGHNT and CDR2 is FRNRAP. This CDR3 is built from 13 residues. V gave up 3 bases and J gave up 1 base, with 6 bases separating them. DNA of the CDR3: TGTGCTAGTGGTTTACAGGAGAACACTGAAGCTTTCTTT. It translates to CASGLQENTEAFF.

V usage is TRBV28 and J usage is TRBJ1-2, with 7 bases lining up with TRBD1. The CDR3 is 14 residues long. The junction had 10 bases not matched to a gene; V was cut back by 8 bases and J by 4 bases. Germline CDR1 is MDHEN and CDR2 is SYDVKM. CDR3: CASGSGQPSYGYTF. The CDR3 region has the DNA TGTGCCAGCGGATCGGGACAGCCGAGCTATGGCTACACCTTC.

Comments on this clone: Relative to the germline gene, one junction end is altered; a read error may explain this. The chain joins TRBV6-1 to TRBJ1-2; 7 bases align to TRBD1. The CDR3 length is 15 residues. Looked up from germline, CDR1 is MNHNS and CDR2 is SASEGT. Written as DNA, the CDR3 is TGTGCCAGCAGTCAAGCAGGGGGAAATAACTATGGCTACACCTTC. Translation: CASSQAGGNNYGYTF.

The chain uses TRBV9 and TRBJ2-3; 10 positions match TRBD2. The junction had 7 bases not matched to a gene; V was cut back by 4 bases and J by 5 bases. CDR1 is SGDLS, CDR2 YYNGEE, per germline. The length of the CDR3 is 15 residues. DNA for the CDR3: TGTGCCAGCAGCACTATAGCGGGAGGAGGAGATACGCAGTATTTT. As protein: CASSTIAGGGDTQYF.

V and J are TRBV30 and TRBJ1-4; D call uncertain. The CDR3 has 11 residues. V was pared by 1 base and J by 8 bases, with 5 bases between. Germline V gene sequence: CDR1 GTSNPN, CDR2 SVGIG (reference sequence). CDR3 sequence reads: CAWSGGEKLFF. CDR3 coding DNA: TGTGCCTGGAGTGGAGGGGAAAAACTGTTTTTT.

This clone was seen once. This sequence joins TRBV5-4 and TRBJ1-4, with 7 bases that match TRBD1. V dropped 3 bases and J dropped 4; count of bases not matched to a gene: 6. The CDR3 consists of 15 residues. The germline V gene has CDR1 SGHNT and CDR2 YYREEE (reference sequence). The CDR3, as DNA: TGTGCCAGCAGCTCGGGGACAGCACTTAATGAAAAACTGTTTTTT. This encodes CASSSGTALNEKLFF.

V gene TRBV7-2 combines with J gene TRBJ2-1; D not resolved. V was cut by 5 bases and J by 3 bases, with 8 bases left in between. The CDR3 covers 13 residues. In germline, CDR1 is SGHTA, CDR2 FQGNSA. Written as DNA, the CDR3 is TGTGCCAGCAGCCCTGCCAGCTACAATGAGCAGTTCTTC. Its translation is CASSPASYNEQFF.

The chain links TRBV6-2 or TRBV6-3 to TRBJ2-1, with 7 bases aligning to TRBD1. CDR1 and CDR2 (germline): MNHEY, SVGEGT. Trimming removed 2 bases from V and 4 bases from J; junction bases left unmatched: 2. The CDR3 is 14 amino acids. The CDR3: CASSYGGQYNEQFF. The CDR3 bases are TGTGCCAGCAGTTACGGGGGACAGTACAATGAGCAGTTCTTC.

The CDR3 nucleotides read TGTGCCAGCAGCGTCCTCCCCGAGGGATCAAGGGGCTACACCTTC. Its protein is CASSVLPEGSRGYTF. The J gene is TRBJ1-2, the V gene TRBV9; D ambiguous. Trimming shortened V by 2 bases and J by 8 bases, and 19 bases separated the two germline ends. Germline V CDR1 and CDR2: SGDLS, YYNGEE. The CDR3 length is 15 residues.